This TCR beta chain was identified in a study of blood T cell repertoires in COVID-19. Whole-study context: The United States, Italy and Spain supplied acute and convalescent COVID-19 samples.

This clone was seen a handful of times. Repertoires were generated with immunoSEQ multiplex PCR, while TCRdb's copy carries only in-frame clones and drops some. The sample carries about 170,000 clones, around nine tenths recorded once. This receptor was obtained from a man in his 70s with acute or convalescent COVID-19. The sample was peripheral blood.

The CDR3 region has the DNA TGTGCCACCAGCAGAGATCTGGGCAGGTGGCGTAGCAATCAGCCCCAGCATTTT. The encoded protein is CATSRDLGRWRSNQPQHF. This chain joins TRBV15 and TRBJ1-5; D is undetermined. V was shortened by 0 bases and J by 0 bases, with 15 bases between the two germline ends. Germline CDR1 and CDR2: LNHNV and YYDKDF (reference sequence). This CDR3 is built from 18 residues.